This TCR beta chain was captured by sequencing in a study of T-cell reconstitution after alpha-beta-depleted transplantation in children. This clonotype was seen more than once but under ten times. Using unique molecular identifiers, the investigators prepared the TCRbeta library. TCRdb used MiXCR to reprocess the PCR reads, holding one entry per CDR3 protein. The sample consists of 500,000 to 600,000 distinct CDR3 sequences, approximately 32% of them appearing once. V shed 1 base and J 5 bases; nucleotides not matched to a gene: 4. This CDR3 comprises 14 residues. Germline CDR1 is DFQATT and CDR2 is SNEGSKA (reference sequence).

This receptor was identified in a human donor who donated a stem cell graft to a child with aplastic anemia. The chain joins TRBV20-1 to TRBJ2-4; 8 bases are a match to TRBD1. Sequenced material: PBMCs from the stem cell graft donor, taken from the stem cell graft. This CDR3 reads CSARGQGAENIQYF. The CDR3 nucleotides are TGCAGTGCTAGAGGGCAGGGGGCAGAAAACATTCAGTACTTC.